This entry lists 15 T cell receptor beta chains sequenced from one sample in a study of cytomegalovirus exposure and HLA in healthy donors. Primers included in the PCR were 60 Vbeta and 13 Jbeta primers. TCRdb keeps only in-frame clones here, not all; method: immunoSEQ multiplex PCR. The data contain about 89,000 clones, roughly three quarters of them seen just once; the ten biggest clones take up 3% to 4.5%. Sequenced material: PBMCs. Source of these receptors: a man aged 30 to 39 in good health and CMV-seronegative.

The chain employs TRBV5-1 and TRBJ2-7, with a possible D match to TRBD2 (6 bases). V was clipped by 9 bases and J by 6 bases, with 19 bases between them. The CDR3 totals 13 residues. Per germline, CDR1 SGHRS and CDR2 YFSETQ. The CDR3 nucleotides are TGCGCCAACCCTATCGGAGGGCCGGGCGAGCAGTACTTC. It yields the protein CANPIGGPGEQYF.

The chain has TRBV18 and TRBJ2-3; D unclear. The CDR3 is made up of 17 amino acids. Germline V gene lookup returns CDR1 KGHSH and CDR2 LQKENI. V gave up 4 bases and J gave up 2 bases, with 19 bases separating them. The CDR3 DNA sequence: TGTGCCAGCTCACTTGTCTCGTTGCGAGTTGTCACAGATACGCAGTATTTT. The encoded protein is CASSLVSLRVVTDTQYF.

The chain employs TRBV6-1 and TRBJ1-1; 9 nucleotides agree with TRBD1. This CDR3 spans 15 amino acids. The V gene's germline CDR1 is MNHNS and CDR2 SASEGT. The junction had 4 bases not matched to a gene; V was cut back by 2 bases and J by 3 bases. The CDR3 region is CASSEYRGPYTEAFF. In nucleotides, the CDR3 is TGTGCCAGCAGTGAATACAGGGGGCCATACACTGAAGCTTTCTTT.

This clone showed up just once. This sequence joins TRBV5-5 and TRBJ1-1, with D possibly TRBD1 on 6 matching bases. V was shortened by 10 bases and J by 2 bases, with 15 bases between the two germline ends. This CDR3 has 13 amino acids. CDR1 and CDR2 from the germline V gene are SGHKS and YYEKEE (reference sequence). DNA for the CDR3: TGTGCCGGTCGGACAGACCTTAACACTGAAGCTTTCTTT. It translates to CAGRTDLNTEAFF.

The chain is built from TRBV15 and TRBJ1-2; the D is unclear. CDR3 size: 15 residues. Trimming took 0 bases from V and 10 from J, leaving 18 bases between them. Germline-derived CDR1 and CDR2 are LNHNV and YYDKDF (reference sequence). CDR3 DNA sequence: TGTGCCACCAGCAGAGATTCCGAGGCCCCCGCGATCTACACCTTC. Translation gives CATSRDSEAPAIYTF.

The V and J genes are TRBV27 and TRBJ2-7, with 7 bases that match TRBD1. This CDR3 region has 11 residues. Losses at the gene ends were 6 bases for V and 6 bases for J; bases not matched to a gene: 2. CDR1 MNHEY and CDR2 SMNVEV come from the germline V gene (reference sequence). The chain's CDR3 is CASRDRREQYF. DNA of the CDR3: TGTGCCAGCAGGGACAGGCGCGAGCAGTACTTC.

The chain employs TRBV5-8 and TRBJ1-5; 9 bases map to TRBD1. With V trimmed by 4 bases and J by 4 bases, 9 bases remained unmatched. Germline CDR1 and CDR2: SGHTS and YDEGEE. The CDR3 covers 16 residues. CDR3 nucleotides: TGTGCCAGCAGCCAAGATGAGGGGACAGGGAATCAGCCCCAGCATTTT. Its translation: CASSQDEGTGNQPQHF. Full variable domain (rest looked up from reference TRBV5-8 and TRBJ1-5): EAGVTQSPTHLIKTRGQQATLRCSPISGHTSVYWYQQALGLGLQFLLWYDEGEERNRGNFPPRFSGRQFPNYSSELNVNALELEDSALYLCASSQDEGTGNQPQHFGDGTRLSIL.

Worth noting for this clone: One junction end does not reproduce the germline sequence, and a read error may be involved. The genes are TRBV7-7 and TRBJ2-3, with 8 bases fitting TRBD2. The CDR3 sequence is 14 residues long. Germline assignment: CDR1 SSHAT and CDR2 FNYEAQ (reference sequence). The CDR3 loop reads CASSLGAGEYTQYF. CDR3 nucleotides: TGTGCTAGCAGCTTAGGAGCGGGAGAGTATACGCAGTATTTT.

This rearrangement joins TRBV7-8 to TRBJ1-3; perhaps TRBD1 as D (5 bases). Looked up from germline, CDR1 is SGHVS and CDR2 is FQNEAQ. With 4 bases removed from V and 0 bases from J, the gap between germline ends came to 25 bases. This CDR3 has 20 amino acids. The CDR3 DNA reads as TGTGCCAGCAGCTCTATAAAAGGAGCCCTGACAGCCAGCTCTGGAAACACCATATATTTT. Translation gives CASSSIKGALTASSGNTIYF.

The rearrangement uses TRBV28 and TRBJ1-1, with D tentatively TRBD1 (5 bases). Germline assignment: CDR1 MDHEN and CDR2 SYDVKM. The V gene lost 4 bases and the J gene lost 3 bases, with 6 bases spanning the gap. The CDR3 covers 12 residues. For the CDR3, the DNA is TGTGCCAGCAGTTCACAGGACACTGAAGCTTTCTTT. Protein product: CASSSQDTEAFF.

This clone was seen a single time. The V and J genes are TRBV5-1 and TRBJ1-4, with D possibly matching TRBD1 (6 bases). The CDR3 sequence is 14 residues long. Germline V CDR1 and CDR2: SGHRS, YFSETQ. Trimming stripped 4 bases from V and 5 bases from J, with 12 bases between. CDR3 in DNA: TGCGCCAGCAGCCCGGGACAACGGAATGAAAAACTGTTTTTT. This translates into CASSPGQRNEKLFF.

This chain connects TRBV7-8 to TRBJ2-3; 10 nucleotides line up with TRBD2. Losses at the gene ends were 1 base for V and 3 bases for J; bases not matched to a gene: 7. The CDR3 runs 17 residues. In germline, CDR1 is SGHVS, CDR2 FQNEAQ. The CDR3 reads CASSLGASGGLTDTQYF. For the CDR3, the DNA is TGTGCCAGCAGCTTAGGGGCTAGCGGGGGCTTAACAGATACGCAGTATTTT.

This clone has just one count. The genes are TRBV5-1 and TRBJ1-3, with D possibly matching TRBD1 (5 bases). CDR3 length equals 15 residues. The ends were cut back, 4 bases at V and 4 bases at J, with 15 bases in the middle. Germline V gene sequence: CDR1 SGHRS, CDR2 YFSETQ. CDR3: CASSGGTSEGNTIYF. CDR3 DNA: TGCGCCAGCAGCGGGGGGACCTCGGAGGGAAACACCATATATTTT.

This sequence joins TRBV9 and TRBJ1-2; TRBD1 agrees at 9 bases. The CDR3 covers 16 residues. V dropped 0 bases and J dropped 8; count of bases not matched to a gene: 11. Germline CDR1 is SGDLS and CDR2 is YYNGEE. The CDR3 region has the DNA TGTGCCAGCAGCGTAGGTGGGACAGGGACTAGTGGAGGCTACACCTTC. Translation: CASSVGGTGTSGGYTF.

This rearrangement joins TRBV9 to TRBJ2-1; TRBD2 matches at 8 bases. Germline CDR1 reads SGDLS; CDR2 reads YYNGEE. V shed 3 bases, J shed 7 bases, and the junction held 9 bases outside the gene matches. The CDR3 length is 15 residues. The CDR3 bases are TGTGCCAGCAGCGGAGGACTAGCTGTGAGTAATGAGCAGTTCTTC. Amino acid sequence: CASSGGLAVSNEQFF. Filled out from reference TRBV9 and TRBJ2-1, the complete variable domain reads DSGVTQTPKHLITATGQRVTLRCSPRSGDLSVYWYQQSLDQGLQFLIQYYNGEERAKGNILERFSAQQFPDLHSELNLSSLELGDSALYFCASSGGLAVSNEQFFGPGTRLTVL.